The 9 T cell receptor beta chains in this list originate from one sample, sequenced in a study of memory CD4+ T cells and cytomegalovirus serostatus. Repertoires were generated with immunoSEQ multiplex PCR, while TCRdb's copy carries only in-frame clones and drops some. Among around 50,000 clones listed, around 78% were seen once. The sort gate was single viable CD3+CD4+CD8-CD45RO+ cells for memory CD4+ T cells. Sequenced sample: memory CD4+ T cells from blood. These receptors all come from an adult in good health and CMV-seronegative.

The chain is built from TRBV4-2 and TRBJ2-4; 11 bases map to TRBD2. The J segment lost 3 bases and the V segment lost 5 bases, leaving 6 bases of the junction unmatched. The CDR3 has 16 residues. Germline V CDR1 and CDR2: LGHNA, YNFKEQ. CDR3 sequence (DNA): TGTGCCAGCAGCGCCGGACTAGCGGGCTTCAAAAACATTCAGTACTTC. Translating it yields CASSAGLAGFKNIQYF.

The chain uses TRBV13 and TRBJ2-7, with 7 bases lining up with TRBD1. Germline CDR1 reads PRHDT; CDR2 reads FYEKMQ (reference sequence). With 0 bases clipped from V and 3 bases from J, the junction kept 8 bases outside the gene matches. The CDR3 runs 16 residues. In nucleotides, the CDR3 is TGTGCCAGCAGCTTAGGAGGCAGGGGGTCCTTCTACGAGCAGTACTTC. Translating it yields CASSLGGRGSFYEQYF.

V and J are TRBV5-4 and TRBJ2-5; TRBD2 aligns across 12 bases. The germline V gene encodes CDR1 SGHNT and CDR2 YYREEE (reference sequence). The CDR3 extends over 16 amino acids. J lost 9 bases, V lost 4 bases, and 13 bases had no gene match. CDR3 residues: CASSPGLAGPRGAQYF. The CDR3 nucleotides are TGTGCCAGCAGCCCCGGACTAGCGGGACCGAGGGGTGCCCAGTACTTC.

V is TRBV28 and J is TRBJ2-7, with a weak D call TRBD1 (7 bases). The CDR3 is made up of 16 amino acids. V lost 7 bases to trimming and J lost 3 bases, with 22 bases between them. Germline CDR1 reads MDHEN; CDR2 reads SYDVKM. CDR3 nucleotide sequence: TGTGCCAGCACCCCCAGAGGGAGGCAGGGGGGCTACGAGCAGTACTTC. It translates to CASTPRGRQGGYEQYF.

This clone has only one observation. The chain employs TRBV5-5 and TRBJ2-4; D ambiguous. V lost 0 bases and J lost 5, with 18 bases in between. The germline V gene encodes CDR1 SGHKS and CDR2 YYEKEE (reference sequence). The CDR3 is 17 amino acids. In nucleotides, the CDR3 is TGTGCCAGCAGCTTGGTACAATTGGGGTATGGGGAAAACATTCAGTACTTC. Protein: CASSLVQLGYGENIQYF. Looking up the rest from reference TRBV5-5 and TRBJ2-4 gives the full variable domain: DAGVTQSPTHLIKTRGQQVTLRCSPISGHKSVSWYQQVLGQGPQFIFQYYEKEERGRGNFPDRFSARQFPNYSSELNVNALLLGDSALYLCASSLVQLGYGENIQYFGAGTRLSVL.

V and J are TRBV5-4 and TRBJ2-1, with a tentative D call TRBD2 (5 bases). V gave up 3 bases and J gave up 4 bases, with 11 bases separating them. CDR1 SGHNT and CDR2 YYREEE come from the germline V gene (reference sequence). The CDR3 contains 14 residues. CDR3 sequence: CASSSWRSYNEQFF. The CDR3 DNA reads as TGTGCCAGCAGCTCGTGGAGGAGTTACAATGAGCAGTTCTTC.

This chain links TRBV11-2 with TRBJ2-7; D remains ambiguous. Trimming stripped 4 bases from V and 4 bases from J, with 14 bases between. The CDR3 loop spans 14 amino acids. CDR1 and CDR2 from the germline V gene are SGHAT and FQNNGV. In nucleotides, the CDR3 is TGTGCCAGCAGCTCCATTGGGCAGGTTTACGAGCAGTACTTC. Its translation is CASSSIGQVYEQYF.

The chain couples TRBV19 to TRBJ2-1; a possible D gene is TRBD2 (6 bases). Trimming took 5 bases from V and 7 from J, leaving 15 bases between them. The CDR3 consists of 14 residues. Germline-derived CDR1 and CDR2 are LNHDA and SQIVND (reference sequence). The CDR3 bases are TGTGCCAGTAGTGTAGGAGGGCGCCCGAATGAGCAGTTCTTC. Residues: CASSVGGRPNEQFF.

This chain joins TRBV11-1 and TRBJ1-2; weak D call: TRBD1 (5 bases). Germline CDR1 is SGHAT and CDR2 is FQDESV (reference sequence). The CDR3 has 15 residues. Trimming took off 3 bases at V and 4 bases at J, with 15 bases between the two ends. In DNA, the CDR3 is TGTGCCAGCAGCTTCGCCGGGACGGGAACCTATGGCTACACCTTC. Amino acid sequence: CASSFAGTGTYGYTF.